This T cell receptor (beta chain) was identified during a study of cytomegalovirus exposure and HLA in healthy donors. The wider study: The same platform was used for the 120 validation repertoires and the roughly 670 first-cohort repertoires, a later analysis reported. Findings and caveats of the study: A list of roughly 180 TCR beta chains associated with cytomegalovirus was given.

On this clone: The antigen is not known.

From the roughly 120-subject validation cohort, which was separate from the roughly 610-subject first cohort, the donors were drawn. Produced via immunoSEQ multiplex PCR; TCRdb's table is partial and in-frame only. Among a few hundred thousand clones, 90% were seen once, and the ten largest hold around 0.34%. Germline CDR1 and CDR2: SGHDN and FVKESK. This CDR3 is 14 amino acids long. Trimming took 0 bases from V and 14 from J, leaving 19 bases between them. Sample: PBMCs. The V call is TRBV14, the J call TRBJ2-5, with D possibly TRBD1 on 5 matching bases. This clonotype was sampled from a young woman in good health and CMV-seronegative. The CDR3 DNA is TGTGCCAGCAGCCAAGAGTTGGTCTTTGGCAGGGTCTACTTC. This codes for CASSQELVFGRVYF.